The 18 T cell receptor beta chains below come from one sample, sequenced in a study of graft-versus-host responses after intestinal transplantation. TCRdb keeps only in-frame clones here, not all; method: immunoSEQ multiplex PCR. The sample records 150,000 or so clones, about 90% being singletons. Their cognate antigens are unknown. Sequencing used unstimulated CD4+ T cells sorted from spleen or lymph node cells, obtained before intestinal transplant. Every receptor here comes from a human donor who received an intestinal transplant.

V usage is TRBV5-1 and J usage is TRBJ1-2; D remains ambiguous. Trimming shortened V by 0 bases and J by 4 bases, and 13 bases separated the two germline ends. The germline CDR1 and CDR2 sequences are SGHRS and YFSETQ. The length of the CDR3 is 15 residues. Here the CDR3 DNA reads TGCGCCAGCAGCTTGGGGCAGGATAACCTCTATGGCTACACCTTC. The encoded protein is CASSLGQDNLYGYTF.

The V and J genes are TRBV6-1 and TRBJ2-1; tentatively, D is TRBD2 (6 bases). The germline V and J ends were trimmed by 4 bases and 5 bases, with 12 bases remaining between them. The CDR3 totals 14 residues. Germline V gene lookup returns CDR1 MNHNS and CDR2 SASEGT. The CDR3 sequence: CASSGLAINNEQFF. Here the CDR3 DNA reads TGTGCCAGCAGTGGGCTAGCGATAAACAATGAGCAGTTCTTC.

The genes are TRBV4-1 and TRBJ1-1; a weak D match, TRBD1 (5 bases). Trimming left V 2 bases short and J 1 base short, with 8 bases between. Germline-derived CDR1 and CDR2 are MGHRA and YSYEKL. This CDR3 comprises 14 residues. CDR3 coding DNA: TGCGCCAGCAGCCAATTACAGGCGAACACTGAAGCTTTCTTT. The encoded protein is CASSQLQANTEAFF.

The chain links TRBV10-3 to TRBJ2-3, with D unclear. Per the germline V gene, CDR1 is ENHRY and CDR2 is SYGVKD. Trimming took 2 bases from V and 2 from J, leaving 8 bases between them. The CDR3 has 14 residues. CDR3 DNA sequence: TGTGCCATCAGTGAGGTCGGATTCACAGATACGCAGTATTTT. Amino acids: CAISEVGFTDTQYF.

This chain joins TRBV7-2 and TRBJ2-5; D may be TRBD2 (5 bases). Germline assignment: CDR1 SGHTA and CDR2 FQGNSA. With 2 bases removed from V and 1 base from J, the gap between germline ends came to 8 bases. This CDR3 is 14 amino acids long. In DNA, the CDR3 is TGTGCCAGCAGCTTACTTGAGGGCCAAGAGACCCAGTACTTC. Protein: CASSLLEGQETQYF.

V and J are TRBV6-6 and TRBJ1-2; no definite D call. The CDR3 runs 13 residues. Germline CDR1 is MNHNY and CDR2 is SVGAGI (reference sequence). V gave up 0 bases and J gave up 3 bases, with 5 bases separating them. Here the CDR3 reads CASSYSRDYGYTF. CDR3 bases: TGTGCCAGCAGTTACTCGAGGGACTATGGCTACACCTTC.

The chain recombines TRBV4-3 with TRBJ2-1; the match to TRBD2 covers 12 bases. V lost 4 bases, J lost 3 bases, and 7 bases stayed unmatched. In germline, CDR1 is LGHNA, CDR2 YSLEER. The CDR3 sequence is 17 residues long. The CDR3 region is CASSLSRTSGNYNEQFF. The CDR3 bases are TGCGCCAGCAGCCTTTCACGGACTAGCGGGAACTACAATGAGCAGTTCTTC.

This sequence joins TRBV5-1 and TRBJ2-2; 12 positions match TRBD2. This CDR3 spans 18 amino acids. Germline CDR1 SGHRS, CDR2 YFSETQ. After removal of 0 bases from V and 4 bases from J, the junction contained 7 bases not matched to a gene. The chain's CDR3 is CASSLGTSGISSTGELFF. CDR3 coding DNA: TGCGCCAGCAGCTTGGGGACTAGCGGGATCTCGAGCACCGGGGAGCTGTTTTTT. Drawing the rest from reference TRBV5-1 and TRBJ2-2, the complete variable domain is KAGVTQTPRYLIKTRGQQVTLSCSPISGHRSVSWYQQTPGQGLQFLFEYFSETQRNKGNFPGRFSGRQFSNSRSEMNVSTLELGDSALYLCASSLGTSGISSTGELFFGEGSRLTVL.

The chain has TRBV15 and TRBJ2-7, with D possibly matching TRBD2 (5 bases). Trimming stripped 1 base from V and 4 bases from J, with 14 bases between. Germline assignment: CDR1 LNHNV and CDR2 YYDKDF (reference sequence). This CDR3 is 15 amino acids long. This CDR3 reads CATSRGASFRYEQYF. The DNA of the CDR3 is TGTGCCACCAGCAGAGGGGCTAGCTTTAGGTACGAGCAGTACTTC.

The V call is TRBV11-2, the J call TRBJ2-1; possibly TRBD1 for D (5 bases). The ends were cut back, 0 bases at V and 2 bases at J, with 8 bases in the middle. Germline V gene data show CDR1 as SGHAT and CDR2 as FQNNGV. This CDR3 is built from 15 residues. The CDR3 DNA reads as TGTGCCAGCAGCTTAGATAGGGGCCCCTACAATGAGCAGTTCTTC. Translation gives CASSLDRGPYNEQFF.

The rearrangement joins TRBV19 to TRBJ2-1; D remains unclear. V lost 2 bases, J lost 7 bases, and 15 bases lay in between. This CDR3 contains 15 residues. Germline CDR1 and CDR2: LNHDA and SQIVND (reference sequence). The CDR3 nucleotides read TGTGCCAGTAGTATAAGGCTAGGAATTAAAAATGAGCAGTTCTTC. It translates to CASSIRLGIKNEQFF.

A note on this clone: Since the CDR3 does not end with the conserved phenylalanine or tryptophan, this likely comes from a read error. The chain carries TRBV11-3 and TRBJ2-7; TRBD1 matches 7 bases. The CDR3 has 15 residues. Germline CDR1 reads SGHNT; CDR2 reads YENEEA. V was clipped by 6 bases and J by 5 bases; unmatched bases: 13. DNA for the CDR3: TGTGCCAGCAGATTACAGGGGCAATTACGGGACGAGCAGTACCTC. This translates into CASRLQGQLRDEQYL.

This chain uses TRBV5-1 with TRBJ2-3; D gene uncertain. The CDR3 is 15 residues long. Trimming pared 0 bases from V and 0 bases from J, leaving 8 bases between. Germline CDR1 and CDR2: SGHRS and YFSETQ. CDR3 loop: CASSLGHLSTDTQYF. CDR3 DNA sequence: TGCGCCAGCAGCTTGGGGCACCTTAGCACAGATACGCAGTATTTT.

V usage is TRBV27 and J usage is TRBJ2-3, with TRBD2 matching 13 bases. This CDR3 spans 15 amino acids. Looked up from germline, CDR1 is MNHEY and CDR2 is SMNVEV (reference sequence). Trimming cost V 5 bases and J 8 bases; bases outside gene matches: 7. DNA for the CDR3: TGTGCCAGCAGTACCCGGACTAGCGGGAGTACTACGCAGTATTTT. Residues: CASSTRTSGSTTQYF.

The rearrangement joins TRBV5-1 to TRBJ2-1; D not resolved. The V gene's germline CDR1 is SGHRS and CDR2 YFSETQ. The CDR3 is made up of 11 amino acids. With 4 bases removed from V and 6 bases from J, the gap between germline ends came to 5 bases. The CDR3 spells CASSKGNEQFF. Written as DNA, the CDR3 is TGCGCCAGCAGCAAGGGCAATGAGCAGTTCTTC.

The CDR3 DNA is TGTGCCAGCAGCTTAGGGGATTACTCCTACGAGCAGTACTTC. Protein: CASSLGDYSYEQYF. The rearrangement joins TRBV7-8 to TRBJ2-7; D not certain. The CDR3 has 14 amino acids. V shed 1 base and J shed 0 bases, with 7 bases lying between them. The V gene's germline CDR1 is SGHVS and CDR2 FQNEAQ.

In this sample, this clone turned up once. V gene TRBV14 combines with J gene TRBJ1-2; D remains unclear. The CDR3 is 13 residues long. Between the trimmed V and J ends, which lost 6 bases and 13 bases, there was a span of 21 bases. Germline V gene lookup returns CDR1 SGHDN and CDR2 FVKESK. This CDR3 reads CASSTTRAHFLTF. CDR3 sequence (DNA): TGTGCCAGCAGTACAACAAGGGCCCATTTTCTCACCTTC.

The chain has TRBV5-5 and TRBJ1-2, with unresolved D. There are 15 residues in the CDR3. V was shortened by 6 bases and J by 4 bases, with 19 bases between the two germline ends. CDR1 is SGHKS, CDR2 YYEKEE, per germline (reference sequence). The CDR3 is CASTLVAGGLYGYTF. CDR3 nucleotides: TGTGCCAGCACTTTGGTGGCCGGTGGGCTCTATGGCTACACCTTC. Complete variable domain (other parts from reference TRBV5-5 and TRBJ1-2): DAGVTQSPTHLIKTRGQQVTLRCSPISGHKSVSWYQQVLGQGPQFIFQYYEKEERGRGNFPDRFSARQFPNYSSELNVNALLLGDSALYLCASTLVAGGLYGYTFGSGTRLTVV.